The clone carrying this T cell receptor beta chain was seen repeatedly, ten times or more. What it binds is unknown. The record originates from a study of breast tumors, draining lymph nodes, adjacent tissues. One entry per CDR3 protein, called by TCRdb with MiXCR from the multiplex PCR reads. The table lists about 150,000 distinct CDR3 sequences, about 20% of them singletons. General study results and limits: That most tumor T cells come from lymph nodes remained unproven. Tumor repertoires ranked between lymph nodes and nontumor tissue in diversity, with V and J gene preferences. Luminal-like breast cancer showed significantly greater tumor-nontumor repertoire similarity than basal-like breast cancer did. Most tumor T cells seemingly derive from lymph node, then expand in tumor.

Germline V gene lookup returns CDR1 SEHNR and CDR2 FQNEAQ (reference sequence). Trimming shortened V by 3 bases and J by 8 bases, and 9 bases separated the two germline ends. The CDR3 extends over 12 amino acids. The lymph nodes were axillary draining lymph nodes from breast cancer patients. Material: axillary lymph node tissue. The TCR comes from a female donor with breast cancer. Some clones in this sample may be carry-over from other donors' samples. The chain employs TRBV7-9 and TRBJ2-3; D is perhaps TRBD2 (6 bases). The CDR3 sequence: CASSFGGGTQYF. CDR3 nucleotide sequence: TGTGCCAGCAGCTTTGGGGGAGGTACGCAGTATTTT.